This TCR beta chain is from a study of cytomegalovirus exposure and HLA in healthy donors. Turning to the study itself: Later analysis reported that the roughly 120 validation repertoires shared the platform of the 500 to 750 first-cohort repertoires. Study observations and caveats: Most observed TCR sequences were rare, whereas some public TCRs were detected in many donors. Cytomegalovirus-associated status was assigned to more than 150 TCR beta chains.

About this clone itself: Antigen specificity is unknown.

This CDR3 comprises 12 residues. Trimming took 7 bases from V and 5 from J, leaving 14 bases between them. Germline assignment: CDR1 SQVTM and CDR2 ANQGSEA. TCRdb's table, derived via immunoSEQ multiplex PCR, lists solely in-frame clones and lacks some. The sample consists of around 130,000 clones, roughly 89% of them appearing once. V and J are TRBV29-1 and TRBJ1-1; D may be TRBD1 (6 bases). Sequencing was done on a sample of PBMCs. This sequence was found in a man aged 30 to 39 in good health and CMV-seronegative. The chain's CDR3 is CSASDRYTEAFF. The CDR3 bases are TGCAGCGCCTCTGACAGGTATACTGAAGCTTTCTTT.